A selection of T cell receptor beta chains follows, all from one sample in a study of PD-1 blockade in classical Hodgkin lymphoma. This table comes from immunoSEQ multiplex PCR, and its TCRdb copy is limited to in-frame clones, with some not included. Of roughly 68,000 clones listed, about 93% are singletons. The sequenced material came from peripheral blood mononuclear cells (PBMCs). The receptors originated from a human donor with classical Hodgkin lymphoma. Both conserved end residues are part of each CDR3. A D gene is named only where the DNA matches it firmly. Some rows mark clone size as missing; the rest say once, few, many or name a class of expanded clone.

V gene: TRBV28; CDR3 length: 14; J gene: TRBJ2-3; clone size: NA; D gene: NA; CDR3 DNA: TGTGCCAGCACCGCGGGACAGACTACAGATACGCAGTATTTT; CDR3 protein: CASTAGQTTDTQYF
V gene: TRBV6-5; CDR3 length: 15; J gene: TRBJ1-2; clone size: NA; D gene: NA; CDR3 DNA: TGTGCCAGCAGTTACGCGCAGTTCGGAACCTATGGCTACACCTTC; CDR3 protein: CASSYAQFGTYGYTF
V gene: TRBV28; CDR3 length: 14; J gene: TRBJ1-3; clone size: NA; D gene: NA; CDR3 DNA: TGTGCCAGCAGTTTATTTGGGGAGGGAAACACCATATATTTT; CDR3 protein: CASSLFGEGNTIYF
V gene: TRBV7-6; CDR3 length: 16; J gene: TRBJ2-5; clone size: NA; D gene: TRBD2; CDR3 DNA: TGTGCCAGCAGCCCGGCGGGGACTAGCGGGATGGAGACCCAGTACTTC; CDR3 protein: CASSPAGTSGMETQYF
V gene: TRBV13; CDR3 length: 14; J gene: TRBJ1-2; clone size: once; D gene: NA; CDR3 DNA: TGTGCCAGCAGCTTAAGACAGGCCGCCGACGGCTACACCTTC; CDR3 protein: CASSLRQAADGYTF
V gene: TRBV29-1; CDR3 length: 13; J gene: TRBJ1-1; clone size: few; D gene: TRBD1; CDR3 DNA: TGCAGCGCGAGGGACAGGGTTAATACTGAAGCTTTCTTT; CDR3 protein: CSARDRVNTEAFF
V gene: TRBV5-6; CDR3 length: 14; J gene: TRBJ1-1; clone size: once; D gene: NA; CDR3 DNA: TGTGCCAGCAGCTTGGTACGGCTTAACACTGAAGCTTTCTTT; CDR3 protein: CASSLVRLNTEAFF
V gene: TRBV28; CDR3 length: 16; J gene: TRBJ1-3; clone size: NA; D gene: TRBD1; CDR3 DNA: TGTGCCAGCAGTTTATGGATACAGGGGAAGGGAGACACCATATATTTT; CDR3 protein: CASSLWIQGKGDTIYF
V gene: TRBV11-2; CDR3 length: 13; J gene: TRBJ1-2; clone size: NA; D gene: NA; CDR3 DNA: TGTGCCAGCAGCTTAGATCTGGACTATGGCTACACCTTC; CDR3 protein: CASSLDLDYGYTF
V gene: TRBV19; CDR3 length: 14; J gene: TRBJ1-1; clone size: NA; D gene: NA; CDR3 DNA: TGTGCCAGTAGCACGCTCGGAACGGTCACTGAAGCTTTCTTT; CDR3 protein: CASSTLGTVTEAFF
V gene: TRBV19; CDR3 length: 13; J gene: TRBJ2-5; clone size: few; D gene: TRBD1; CDR3 DNA: TGTGCCAGTAGTACCGACAGGGGAGAGACCCAGTACTTC; CDR3 protein: CASSTDRGETQYF
V gene: TRBV5-1; CDR3 length: 16; J gene: TRBJ2-1; clone size: NA; D gene: NA; CDR3 DNA: TGCGCCAGCAGCTTGGGGGCAGCCAAATCCTACAATGAGCAGTTCTTC; CDR3 protein: CASSLGAAKSYNEQFF
V gene: TRBV10-3; CDR3 length: 16; J gene: TRBJ1-2; clone size: NA; D gene: TRBD1; CDR3 DNA: TGTGCCACCGGAACGGACAGGCGCTGGGGGAGCTATGGCTACACCTTC; CDR3 protein: CATGTDRRWGSYGYTF
V gene: TRBV19; CDR3 length: 16; J gene: TRBJ1-5; clone size: NA; D gene: NA; CDR3 DNA: TGTGCCAGTAAACCTTATCAGGGGATGAGCAATCAGCCCCAGCATTTT; CDR3 protein: CASKPYQGMSNQPQHF
V gene: TRBV18; CDR3 length: 17; J gene: TRBJ1-2; clone size: NA; D gene: NA; CDR3 DNA: TGTGCCAGCTCACCTCAACCCCCGTTGGTGCTCTCCTATGGCTACACCTTC; CDR3 protein: CASSPQPPLVLSYGYTF
V gene: TRBV18; CDR3 length: 12; J gene: TRBJ2-7; clone size: NA; D gene: NA; CDR3 DNA: TGTGCCAGCTCACCAGGGGGGCAAGGGCAGTACTTC; CDR3 protein: CASSPGGQGQYF
V gene: TRBV15; CDR3 length: 15; J gene: TRBJ1-1; clone size: NA; D gene: TRBD1; CDR3 DNA: TGTGCCACCAGCAGACCAACAGGGGCCAACACTGAAGCTTTCTTT; CDR3 protein: CATSRPTGANTEAFF
V gene: TRBV4-1; CDR3 length: 16; J gene: TRBJ1-1; clone size: NA; D gene: NA; CDR3 DNA: TGCGCCAGCAGCCCAGGAGCTTGGCATCCTCAGGGTGAAGCTTTCTTT; CDR3 protein: CASSPGAWHPQGEAFF
V gene: TRBV9; CDR3 length: 16; J gene: TRBJ1-6; clone size: NA; D gene: NA; CDR3 DNA: TGTGCCAGCAGCGTAGGGCAGCTCATCTATAATTCACCCCTCCACTTT; CDR3 protein: CASSVGQLIYNSPLHF
V gene: TRBV20-1; CDR3 length: 11; J gene: TRBJ1-2; clone size: NA; D gene: TRBD1; CDR3 DNA: TGCAGTGCTCCGACAGGGAATGGCTACACCTTC; CDR3 protein: CSAPTGNGYTF
V gene: TRBV2; CDR3 length: 16; J gene: TRBJ1-3; clone size: NA; D gene: TRBD1; CDR3 DNA: TGTGCCAGCAGCCTGACAGGGCCAAGCTCTGGAAACACCATATATTTT; CDR3 protein: CASSLTGPSSGNTIYF
V gene: TRBV10-2; CDR3 length: 12; J gene: TRBJ2-1; clone size: NA; D gene: NA; CDR3 DNA: TGCGCCAGCGGCGGGGCTTACAATGAGCAGTTCTTC; CDR3 protein: CASGGAYNEQFF
V gene: TRBV29-1; CDR3 length: 16; J gene: TRBJ2-1; clone size: NA; D gene: TRBD2; CDR3 DNA: TGCAGCGTTGCTTTGAAACGGACTAGCGGGAGCCCTGAGCAGTTCTTC; CDR3 protein: CSVALKRTSGSPEQFF
V gene: TRBV18; CDR3 length: 13; J gene: TRBJ2-5; clone size: NA; D gene: TRBD1; CDR3 DNA: TGTGCCAGCTCACCGGGACAGCAAGAGACCCAGTACTTC; CDR3 protein: CASSPGQQETQYF
V gene: TRBV6-1; CDR3 length: 14; J gene: TRBJ2-2; clone size: NA; D gene: TRBD1; CDR3 DNA: TGTGCCAGCAGTCGACGGGACAGCTCCGGGGAGCTGTTTTTT; CDR3 protein: CASSRRDSSGELFF
V gene: TRBV10-1; CDR3 length: 13; J gene: TRBJ2-3; clone size: NA; D gene: NA; CDR3 DNA: TGCGCCAGCAGTGAAAGGGGGTTTGATACGCAGTATTTT; CDR3 protein: CASSERGFDTQYF
V gene: TRBV4-1; CDR3 length: 15; J gene: TRBJ2-5; clone size: once; D gene: NA; CDR3 DNA: TGCGCCAGCAGCCAAGATATGTCAGCAGAAGAGACCCAGTACTTC; CDR3 protein: CASSQDMSAEETQYF
V gene: TRBV7-2; CDR3 length: 14; J gene: TRBJ1-5; clone size: NA; D gene: NA; CDR3 DNA: TGTGCCAGCAGCTTAAGAGGGAATGATCAGCCCCAGCATTTT; CDR3 protein: CASSLRGNDQPQHF
V gene: TRBV30; CDR3 length: 14; J gene: TRBJ1-2; clone size: NA; D gene: TRBD1; CDR3 DNA: TGTGCCTGGGGTGGGACAGGCGCTGACTATGGCTACACCTTC; CDR3 protein: CAWGGTGADYGYTF
V gene: TRBV28; CDR3 length: 16; J gene: TRBJ2-4; clone size: NA; D gene: NA; CDR3 DNA: TGTGCCAGCAGTCGAACAGGCGAGCGGGCCAAAAACATTCAGTACTTC; CDR3 protein: CASSRTGERAKNIQYF
V gene: TRBV7-9; CDR3 length: 15; J gene: TRBJ2-7; clone size: NA; D gene: NA; CDR3 DNA: TGTGCCAGCAGCTTAGGGGAGTATTCCCGGTCCGAGCAGTACTTC; CDR3 protein: CASSLGEYSRSEQYF
V gene: TRBV19; CDR3 length: 20; J gene: TRBJ1-1; clone size: NA; D gene: TRBD1; CDR3 DNA: TGTGCCAGTAGTCCCGGACAGACAGGGGGGTCCTTAATTCTGAACACTGAAGCTTTCTTT; CDR3 protein: CASSPGQTGGSLILNTEAFF
V gene: TRBV28; CDR3 length: 16; J gene: TRBJ2-1; clone size: NA; D gene: NA; CDR3 DNA: TGTGCCAGCCAGACCCCGCGTAAGGGCTCCTACAATGAGCAGTTCTTC; CDR3 protein: CASQTPRKGSYNEQFF
V gene: TRBV7-9; CDR3 length: 14; J gene: TRBJ1-6; clone size: NA; D gene: NA; CDR3 DNA: TGTGCCAGCAGCTTGGGTGCGGTCGGTTCACCCCTCCACTTT; CDR3 protein: CASSLGAVGSPLHF
V gene: TRBV5-6; CDR3 length: 15; J gene: TRBJ1-4; clone size: NA; D gene: TRBD1; CDR3 DNA: TGTGCCAGCAGATACCAGGGGGCTTTAGGTGAAAAACTGTTTTTT; CDR3 protein: CASRYQGALGEKLFF
V gene: TRBV5-1; CDR3 length: 13; J gene: TRBJ1-2; clone size: NA; D gene: NA; CDR3 DNA: TGCGCCAGCAGCTTGGACAGGGACCGCGGCTACACCTTC; CDR3 protein: CASSLDRDRGYTF
V gene: TRBV4-1; CDR3 length: 12; J gene: TRBJ1-1; clone size: NA; D gene: NA; CDR3 DNA: TGCGCCAGCAGCCGGGGGAACACTGAAGCTTTCTTT; CDR3 protein: CASSRGNTEAFF
V gene: TRBV7-6; CDR3 length: 16; J gene: TRBJ2-7; clone size: NA; D gene: TRBD2; CDR3 DNA: TGTGCCAGCAGCAATCCCCCGACTAGCTCCGAGGACGAGCAGTACTTC; CDR3 protein: CASSNPPTSSEDEQYF
V gene: TRBV5-1; CDR3 length: 14; J gene: TRBJ2-7; clone size: once; D gene: NA; CDR3 DNA: TGCGCCAGCAGCTTAAACCCGGGGACCTACGAGCAGTACTTC; CDR3 protein: CASSLNPGTYEQYF
V gene: TRBV5-4; CDR3 length: 13; J gene: TRBJ2-2; clone size: NA; D gene: NA; CDR3 DNA: TGTGCCAGCAACCACGGGATTTCGGGGGAGCTGTTTTTT; CDR3 protein: CASNHGISGELFF
V gene: TRBV19; CDR3 length: 13; J gene: TRBJ2-7; clone size: medium-sized; D gene: NA; CDR3 DNA: TGTGCCAGTAGTATGACGGTTCTGTACGAGCAGTACTTC; CDR3 protein: CASSMTVLYEQYF
V gene: TRBV7-2; CDR3 length: 16; J gene: TRBJ2-7; clone size: NA; D gene: TRBD2; CDR3 DNA: TGTGCCAGCAGCCCTCCGGGTACGGGGGGTGCGGGCGAGCAGTACTTC; CDR3 protein: CASSPPGTGGAGEQYF
V gene: TRBV6-5; CDR3 length: 14; J gene: TRBJ1-3; clone size: NA; D gene: NA; CDR3 DNA: TGTGCCAGCAAAAACGGGGGCTCTGGAAACACCATATATTTT; CDR3 protein: CASKNGGSGNTIYF
V gene: TRBV2; CDR3 length: 14; J gene: TRBJ1-3; clone size: NA; D gene: NA; CDR3 DNA: TGTGCCAGCAGCCTGATGGGGACAGGAAACACCATATATTTT; CDR3 protein: CASSLMGTGNTIYF
V gene: TRBV18; CDR3 length: 14; J gene: TRBJ1-1; clone size: few; D gene: NA; CDR3 DNA: TGTGCCAGCTCACCACTGGGCCCGTCCACTGAAGCTTTCTTT; CDR3 protein: CASSPLGPSTEAFF
V gene: TRBV19; CDR3 length: 16; J gene: TRBJ1-1; clone size: NA; D gene: NA; CDR3 DNA: TGTGCCAGTAGTATCCTACCGGGACCCTTGAACACTGAAGCTTTCTTT; CDR3 protein: CASSILPGPLNTEAFF
V gene: TRBV5-6; CDR3 length: 16; J gene: TRBJ2-7; clone size: NA; D gene: TRBD2; CDR3 DNA: TGTGCCAGCAGCTTCCGGACTAGCGGGCGTACCTACGAGCAGTACTTC; CDR3 protein: CASSFRTSGRTYEQYF
V gene: TRBV6-6; CDR3 length: 15; J gene: TRBJ2-7; clone size: NA; D gene: NA; CDR3 DNA: TGTGCCAGCAGAGGACCGGGACGGATCTCCTACGAGCAGTACTTC; CDR3 protein: CASRGPGRISYEQYF
V gene: TRBV6-5; CDR3 length: 15; J gene: TRBJ1-6; clone size: NA; D gene: TRBD1; CDR3 DNA: TGTGCCAGCAGTTACGTTACACAGGGGTATTCACCCCTCCACTTT; CDR3 protein: CASSYVTQGYSPLHF
V gene: TRBV28; CDR3 length: 13; J gene: TRBJ2-5; clone size: NA; D gene: NA; CDR3 DNA: TGTGCCAGCAGTTGGGAGAGCGGTGAGACCCAGTACTTC; CDR3 protein: CASSWESGETQYF